The 21 T cell receptor beta chains presented below share a single source sample, sequenced in a study of cytomegalovirus exposure and HLA in healthy donors. The assay was immunoSEQ multiplex PCR, and TCRdb's table has in-frame clones only and misses some. The sample includes some 250,000 clones, roughly 88% seen only once; the top ten take around 3.3%. Input material: PBMCs. The receptors come from a woman aged 25-40 years in good health and CMV-seronegative.

The J gene is TRBJ2-1, the V gene TRBV13; 10 bases are a match to TRBD1. The V and J ends lost 0 bases and 3 bases, in that order; junction bases with no gene match: 5. The germline V gene encodes CDR1 PRHDT and CDR2 FYEKMQ (reference sequence). The CDR3 length is 17 residues. The CDR3 DNA sequence: TGTGCCAGCAGCTTAGGATCCGGGACAGGGGTCTACAATGAGCAGTTCTTC. It specifies CASSLGSGTGVYNEQFF.

In its sample, this clone was seen once. The chain employs TRBV28 and TRBJ2-1, with a weak D call TRBD1 (5 bases). Germline V gene sequence: CDR1 MDHEN, CDR2 SYDVKM. V shed 2 bases and J shed 3 bases, with 17 bases lying between them. This CDR3 comprises 17 residues. CDR3 residues: CASSLSSRGLNYNEQFF. CDR3 nucleotide sequence: TGTGCCAGCAGTTTAAGTTCTAGGGGTCTCAACTACAATGAGCAGTTCTTC.

The chain couples TRBV25-1 to TRBJ2-1; D ambiguous. V was shortened by 6 bases and J by 8 bases, with 8 bases between the two germline ends. The V gene's germline CDR1 is MGHDK and CDR2 SYGVNS. The CDR3 extends over 11 amino acids. The DNA for the CDR3 is TGTGCCAGCAGCACCCTGCATGAGCAGTTCTTC. Translation gives CASSTLHEQFF.

The chain employs TRBV5-1 and TRBJ2-2; D is undetermined. Trimming stripped 0 bases from V and 6 bases from J, with 15 bases between. Germline lookup yields CDR1 SGHRS and CDR2 YFSETQ. The CDR3 is made up of 16 amino acids. The CDR3 spells CASSLAGHAAAGELFF. CDR3 bases: TGCGCCAGCAGCTTGGCCGGTCATGCGGCGGCCGGGGAGCTGTTTTTT.

The rearrangement links TRBV19 to TRBJ2-1, with no clear D. Germline V gene sequence: CDR1 LNHDA, CDR2 SQIVND (reference sequence). Trimming stripped 3 bases from V and 4 bases from J, with 7 bases between. This CDR3 contains 13 residues. In DNA, the CDR3 is TGTGCCAGTAGTATCTTCCTGTACAATGAGCAGTTCTTC. It specifies CASSIFLYNEQFF. The full variable domain, completed using reference TRBV19 and TRBJ2-1, is DGGITQSPKYLFRKEGQNVTLSCEQNLNHDAMYWYRQDPGQGLRLIYYSQIVNDFQKGDIAEGYSVSREKKESFPLTVTSAQKNPTAFYLCASSIFLYNEQFFGPGTRLTVL.

The V and J genes are TRBV5-6 and TRBJ2-7, with D uncertain. This CDR3 is 14 amino acids long. From germline, CDR1 is SGHDT and CDR2 YYEEEE. V was shortened by 0 bases and J by 2 bases, with 9 bases between the two germline ends. The DNA for the CDR3 is TGTGCCAGCAGCTTGGGACATTGGGCCTACGAGCAGTACTTC. It encodes CASSLGHWAYEQYF.

The chain's CDR3 is CATSSDSGVVNQPQHF. The CDR3 coding sequence is TGTGCCACCAGCAGTGACTCGGGCGTCGTCAATCAGCCCCAGCATTTT. J is TRBJ1-5 and V is TRBV15; D ambiguous. CDR3 length: 16 residues. V lost 3 bases and J lost 3, with 15 bases in between. CDR1 is LNHNV, CDR2 YYDKDF, per germline (reference sequence).

This clone occurred once. The sample contains more than one DNA sequence encoding this CDR3. The chain combines TRBV18 with TRBJ2-7; the D gene is possibly TRBD1 (6 bases). There are 14 residues in the CDR3. V shed 2 bases and J shed 1 base, with 9 bases lying between them. Germline V CDR1 and CDR2: KGHSH, LQKENI. Here the CDR3 reads CASSPGQRSYEQYF. CDR3 in DNA: TGTGCCAGCTCACCAGGACAGCGATCCTACGAGCAGTACTTC. Using reference TRBV18 and TRBJ2-7 for the parts outside the CDR3, the full variable domain is NAGVMQNPRHLVRRRGQEARLRCSPMKGHSHVYWYRQLPEEGLKFMVYLQKENIIDESGMPKERFSAEFPKEGPSILRIQQVVRGDSAAYFCASSPGQRSYEQYFGPGTRLTVT.

The V and J genes are TRBV6-1 and TRBJ2-7, with D possibly matching TRBD1 (6 bases). Trimming left V 6 bases short and J 2 bases short, with 14 bases between. CDR3 length equals 14 residues. Germline V lookup: CDR1 MNHNS, CDR2 SASEGT. As DNA, the CDR3 is TGTGCCAGCAGCCTGCCCAGGGGAGCCTACGAGCAGTACTTC. It translates to CASSLPRGAYEQYF.

The chain carries TRBV7-8 and TRBJ2-5, with D perhaps matching TRBD1 or TRBD2 (5 bases each). Per germline, CDR1 SGHVS and CDR2 FQNEAQ. There are 15 residues in the CDR3. The V and J ends lost 3 bases and 1 base respectively, with 12 bases between them. DNA of the CDR3: TGTGCCAGCAGCTTGAGGGGTCAAATCCAAGAGACCCAGTACTTC. Translating gives CASSLRGQIQETQYF.

CDR3 nucleotide sequence: TGTGCCAGCTCACCTCCCGGCTGGGTGAACACTGAAGCTTTCTTT. Translation: CASSPPGWVNTEAFF. V and J are TRBV18 and TRBJ1-1; D gene unclear. Per the germline V gene, CDR1 is KGHSH and CDR2 is LQKENI. Trimming took off 3 bases at V and 0 bases at J, with 11 bases between the two ends. CDR3 length: 15 amino acids. The variable domain in full, with the rest retrieved from reference TRBV18 and TRBJ1-1, is NAGVMQNPRHLVRRRGQEARLRCSPMKGHSHVYWYRQLPEEGLKFMVYLQKENIIDESGMPKERFSAEFPKEGPSILRIQQVVRGDSAAYFCASSPPGWVNTEAFFGQGTRLTVV.

V is TRBV6-1 and J is TRBJ2-7; 8 bases align to TRBD1. This CDR3 has 14 residues. V shed 3 bases, J shed 6 bases, and the junction held 7 bases outside the gene matches. The germline CDR1 and CDR2 sequences are MNHNS and SASEGT. In DNA form, the CDR3 reads TGTGCCAGCAGTGACGGGACAGGCAGTGGCGAGCAGTACTTC. It specifies CASSDGTGSGEQYF.

This clone occurred once. The chain is built from TRBV28 and TRBJ1-3; D gene unclear. This CDR3 has 14 residues. Germline values: CDR1 MDHEN, CDR2 SYDVKM. Trimming stripped 2 bases from V and 4 bases from J, with 9 bases between. The CDR3 sequence is CASSLGSEGNTIYF. The CDR3, as DNA: TGTGCCAGCAGTTTAGGCAGCGAGGGAAACACCATATATTTT.

J is TRBJ2-5 and V is TRBV5-1; 7 nucleotides agree with TRBD1. The V segment lost 3 bases and the J segment 2 bases; nucleotides outside the gene matches: 7. The CDR3 consists of 15 residues. CDR1 SGHRS and CDR2 YFSETQ come from the germline V gene. The DNA of the CDR3 is TGCGCCAGCAGCTCCGGAGACAGGGCTCAAGAGACCCAGTACTTC. Its protein product is CASSSGDRAQETQYF.

The chain joins TRBV6-4 to TRBJ2-7; D not certain. The CDR3 sequence is 16 residues long. CDR1 is MRHNA, CDR2 SNTAGT, per germline. The V gene lost 0 bases and the J gene lost 1 base, with 13 bases spanning the gap. CDR3 sequence: CASSDSCFSFSYEQYF. DNA of the CDR3: TGTGCCAGCAGTGACTCGTGTTTTTCCTTTTCCTACGAGCAGTACTTC.

This chain uses TRBV28 with TRBJ1-1; TRBD1 is a possible D gene (5 bases). Germline CDR1 is MDHEN and CDR2 is SYDVKM. Trimming removed 7 bases at V and 0 bases at J, with 12 bases between. The CDR3 runs to 14 residues. The CDR3 bases are TGTGCCAGCAAGTCCGGACATTTGAACACTGAAGCTTTCTTT. Protein: CASKSGHLNTEAFF.

V is TRBV4-1 and J is TRBJ1-5; tentative D call: TRBD1 (5 bases). This CDR3 has 13 residues. Germline loops: CDR1 MGHRA, CDR2 YSYEKL. V lost 2 bases to trimming and J lost 9 bases, with 11 bases between them. The CDR3 coding sequence is TGCGCCAGCAGCCAACAGGGTACTGGGCCCCAGCATTTT. This gives the protein CASSQQGTGPQHF.

The rearrangement joins TRBV7-2 to TRBJ2-7; D may match TRBD1 or TRBD2 (5 bases each). The V end was cut by 1 base, the J end by 3 bases, with 7 bases between. Germline V gene sequence: CDR1 SGHTA, CDR2 FQGNSA. The CDR3 contains 13 residues. The CDR3 sequence is CASSLVGDYEQYF. CDR3 bases: TGTGCCAGCAGCTTAGTGGGGGACTACGAGCAGTACTTC.

In its sample, this clone was seen a few times. The J gene is TRBJ1-2, the V gene TRBV6-5; no clear D. V was pared by 0 bases and J by 6 bases, with 8 bases between. The CDR3 contains 13 residues. Germline values: CDR1 MNHEY, CDR2 SVGAGI. CDR3 DNA sequence: TGTGCCAGCAGTTACTCTGGGAAGAATGGCTACACCTTC. Encoded protein: CASSYSGKNGYTF.

Only one count was recorded for this clone. The chain has TRBV6-6 and TRBJ1-1; D perhaps matches TRBD1 (5 bases). Germline V CDR1 and CDR2: MNHNY, SVGAGI (reference sequence). The V and J ends lost 8 bases and 2 bases respectively, with 12 bases between them. The CDR3 runs 13 residues. CDR3 protein: CASGRGLNTEAFF. CDR3 nucleotide sequence: TGTGCCAGCGGCCGGGGACTCAACACTGAAGCTTTCTTT.

V gene TRBV6-1 combines with J gene TRBJ2-5; unclear D gene. The CDR3 contains 12 residues. Deletions cut 6 bases from V and 2 bases from J, with 7 bases between. CDR1 is MNHNS, CDR2 SASEGT, per germline. DNA of the CDR3: TGTGCCAGCAGCCTACAGCAAGAGACCCAGTACTTC. Translated: CASSLQQETQYF.